Listed here are 32 T cell receptor beta chains from one sample, sequenced in a study of blood T cell repertoires in COVID-19. Repertoires were generated with immunoSEQ multiplex PCR, while TCRdb's copy carries only in-frame clones and drops some. The table includes 150,000 to 200,000 clones, 80% detected once. Sequencing was carried out using peripheral blood. The origin of the receptors is a man between 60 and 75 years old with acute or convalescent COVID-19.

V usage is TRBV6-5 and J usage is TRBJ1-1; D is undetermined. Per germline, CDR1 MNHEY and CDR2 SVGAGI. The V end was cut by 6 bases, the J end by 1 base, with 9 bases between. The CDR3 sequence is 13 residues long. The CDR3 spells CASSRRRNTEAFF. DNA of the CDR3: TGTGCCAGCAGCCGCAGGCGGAACACTGAAGCTTTCTTT.

The chain links TRBV30 to TRBJ2-1, with TRBD1 as a possible D gene (5 bases). CDR1 is GTSNPN, CDR2 SVGIG, per germline (reference sequence). This CDR3 is built from 14 residues. Trimming shortened V by 7 bases and J by 4 bases, and 17 bases separated the two germline ends. This CDR3 is CASLWQTGYNEQFF. For the CDR3, the DNA is TGTGCCTCCCTGTGGCAAACAGGATACAATGAGCAGTTCTTC. Looking up the rest from reference TRBV30 and TRBJ2-1 gives the full variable domain: SQTIHQWPATLVQPVGSPLSLECTVEGTSNPNLYWYRQAAGRGLQLLFYSVGIGQISSEVPQNLSASRPQDRQFILSSKKLLLSDSGFYLCASLWQTGYNEQFFGPGTRLTVL.

Concerning this clone itself: A junction end diverges from the germline sequence, so it may reflect a read error. The V and J genes are TRBV7-9 and TRBJ2-1, with TRBD2 as a possible D gene (5 bases). This CDR3 spans 11 amino acids. Germline values: CDR1 SEHNR, CDR2 FQNEAQ (reference sequence). This CDR3 is CASSLGGVHLF. CDR3 in DNA: TGTGCCAGCAGCTTAGGGGGAGTCCACCTCTTC.

This chain connects TRBV27 to TRBJ1-1; D is possibly TRBD1 (6 bases). The germline V gene encodes CDR1 MNHEY and CDR2 SMNVEV (reference sequence). CDR3 length equals 14 residues. V shed 3 bases and J shed 3 bases, with 11 bases lying between them. CDR3 sequence reads: CASSFLDRYTEAFF. CDR3 DNA sequence: TGTGCCAGCAGTTTCCTTGACAGGTACACTGAAGCTTTCTTT.

CDR3 loop: CASSYLSGTENTIYF. CDR3 coding DNA: TGTGCCAGCAGTTACTTGTCGGGAACCGAAAACACCATATATTTT. The chain links TRBV6-5 to TRBJ1-3; D is unresolved. Between the trimmed V and J ends, which lost 1 base and 6 bases, there was a span of 13 bases. The germline V gene has CDR1 MNHEY and CDR2 SVGAGI. This CDR3 contains 15 residues.

The chain uses TRBV10-1 and TRBJ1-3, with D maybe TRBD1 (5 bases). Germline-derived CDR1 and CDR2 are WNHNN and SYGVQD (reference sequence). The CDR3 runs 15 residues. V was cut by 5 bases and J by 5 bases, with 16 bases left in between. The CDR3 here is CASSSTEGARNTIYF. CDR3 nucleotides: TGCGCCAGCAGTTCGACAGAAGGGGCGAGAAACACCATATATTTT.

The chain carries TRBV5-4 and TRBJ1-1; the D is unclear. The CDR3 consists of 11 residues. Germline loops: CDR1 SGHNT, CDR2 YYREEE (reference sequence). Trimming removed 4 bases at V and 4 bases at J, with 5 bases between. The CDR3: CASSLFTEAFF. The CDR3 DNA reads TGTGCCAGCAGCCTATTCACTGAAGCTTTCTTT.

J is TRBJ1-2 and V is TRBV9, with TRBD1 matching over 9 bases. This CDR3 spans 14 amino acids. The germline V gene encodes CDR1 SGDLS and CDR2 YYNGEE. Trimming cost V 3 bases and J 4 bases; bases outside gene matches: 4. The CDR3 sequence: CASSGTGESYGYTF. As DNA, the CDR3 is TGTGCCAGCAGCGGGACAGGGGAGTCCTATGGCTACACCTTC.

This chain uses TRBV2 with TRBJ2-7; 8 nucleotides align to TRBD2. The V gene's germline CDR1 is SNHLY and CDR2 FYNNEI. The CDR3 contains 15 residues. Trimming took 6 bases from V and 6 from J; bases not matched to a gene: 13. CDR3 loop: CASRGISGMGSEQYF. CDR3 nucleotide sequence: TGTGCCAGCAGGGGGATTAGCGGGATGGGGAGCGAGCAGTACTTC.

The rearrangement joins TRBV4-2 to TRBJ2-7; D perhaps matches TRBD1 (7 bases). This CDR3 contains 19 residues. Germline V gene data show CDR1 as LGHNA and CDR2 as YNFKEQ. V was cut by 1 base and J by 6 bases, with 28 bases left in between. The CDR3 here is CASSQVAGGPFFPLAEQYF. The CDR3 bases are TGTGCCAGCAGCCAAGTCGCAGGGGGGCCCTTTTTCCCCCTTGCCGAGCAGTACTTC.

This sequence joins TRBV11-2 and TRBJ2-7; weak D call: TRBD1 (7 bases). CDR3 length: 13 amino acids. Trimming stripped 3 bases from V and 7 bases from J, with 13 bases between. In germline, CDR1 is SGHAT, CDR2 FQNNGV. CDR3 nucleotide sequence: TGTGCCAGCAGCTTTGGCTCAGGGGGGGAGCAGTACTTC. This translates into CASSFGSGGEQYF.

V and J are TRBV29-1 and TRBJ2-3; TRBD2 aligns across 11 bases. This CDR3 region has 18 residues. Germline-derived CDR1 and CDR2 are SQVTM and ANQGSEA. J was trimmed by 5 bases and V by 2 bases; bases with no gene match: 15. CDR3 loop: CSVESYRGSGRAEDTQYF. The CDR3 nucleotides are TGCAGCGTTGAATCCTACAGGGGTAGCGGGAGGGCCGAAGATACGCAGTATTTT.

This chain joins TRBV20-1 and TRBJ2-1; 8 nucleotides agree with TRBD1. The CDR3 has 15 residues. Germline assignment: CDR1 DFQATT and CDR2 SNEGSKA (reference sequence). V trimming: 3 bases; J trimming: 7 bases; junction bases outside the gene matches: 11. The CDR3 DNA is TGCAGTGCTAGTGGGGGACAGGCCCCCTTGAATGAGCAGTTCTTC. Protein sequence: CSASGGQAPLNEQFF.

This chain links TRBV5-1 with TRBJ2-5, with 10 nucleotides matching TRBD2. Germline-derived CDR1 and CDR2 are SGHRS and YFSETQ. The length of the CDR3 is 15 residues. J gave up 2 bases and V 4 bases, and 5 bases lay outside the gene matches. The CDR3 region is CASSQLTSGQETQYF. CDR3 DNA: TGCGCCAGCAGCCAATTGACTAGCGGGCAAGAGACCCAGTACTTC.

CDR3 loop: CASSQWLNNEKLFF. The CDR3 DNA reads as TGTGCCAGCAGTCAGTGGTTGAATAATGAAAAACTGTTTTTT. The chain has TRBV6-5 and TRBJ1-4; D is ambiguous. Germline CDR1 reads MNHEY; CDR2 reads SVGAGI. Trimming left V 5 bases short and J 4 bases short, with 11 bases between. This CDR3 spans 14 amino acids.

The chain employs TRBV12-3 or TRBV12-4 and TRBJ2-3, with D tentatively TRBD1 (5 bases). Between the trimmed V and J ends, which lost 5 bases and 3 bases, there was a span of 9 bases. The CDR3 totals 13 residues. CDR3 coding DNA: TGTGCCAGCAGTGAACAGGATACAGATACGCAGTATTTT. Protein: CASSEQDTDTQYF.

Only a few counts were recorded for this clone. V and J are TRBV5-1 and TRBJ2-1, with TRBD1 matching over 7 bases. Losses at the gene ends were 2 bases for V and 4 bases for J; bases not matched to a gene: 3. CDR1 SGHRS and CDR2 YFSETQ come from the germline V gene. The CDR3 runs to 14 residues. The CDR3 reads CASSFRGTYNEQFF. CDR3 bases: TGCGCCAGCAGCTTCAGGGGGACGTACAATGAGCAGTTCTTC.

In this sample, this clone turned up once. The chain uses TRBV9 and TRBJ1-2; D unresolved. The CDR3 consists of 17 residues. Between the trimmed V and J ends, which lost 5 bases and 0 bases, there was a span of 20 bases. Looked up from germline, CDR1 is SGDLS and CDR2 is YYNGEE. CDR3 DNA sequence: TGTGCCAGCAGAGATAATTTGCGAGGAGGGACTAACTATGGCTACACCTTC. Its protein is CASRDNLRGGTNYGYTF.

The chain has TRBV19 and TRBJ2-7; 9 bases fit TRBD1. V lost 5 bases to trimming and J lost 7 bases; unmatched junction nucleotides: 9. The CDR3 sequence is 14 residues long. Germline V gene data show CDR1 as LNHDA and CDR2 as SQIVND (reference sequence). For the CDR3, the DNA is TGTGCCAGTAGTGAGACAGGGGGGTCCTGGGAGCAGTACTTC. As protein: CASSETGGSWEQYF.

The chain recombines TRBV6-6 with TRBJ2-1; D is perhaps TRBD2 (6 bases). This CDR3 comprises 12 residues. CDR1 is MNHNY and CDR2 is SVGAGI in the germline V gene (reference sequence). The V end lost 2 bases, the J end lost 9 bases, and 8 bases lay between the germline ends. Here the CDR3 DNA reads TGTGCCAGCAGTTACGAGGGACTTGAGCAGTTCTTC. Amino acid sequence: CASSYEGLEQFF.

V gene TRBV19 combines with J gene TRBJ1-6, with D possibly TRBD1 on 6 matching bases. The CDR3 covers 15 residues. Trimming stripped 2 bases from V and 10 bases from J, with 15 bases between. Germline V gene sequence: CDR1 LNHDA, CDR2 SQIVND (reference sequence). CDR3 bases: TGTGCCAGTAGTATAAAGGGGAGTGGGGGCTCACCCCTCCACTTT. Translated: CASSIKGSGGSPLHF.

J is TRBJ1-2 and V is TRBV5-1; D uncertain. V lost 2 bases to trimming and J lost 3 bases, with 14 bases between them. Germline CDR1 SGHRS, CDR2 YFSETQ. This CDR3 comprises 15 residues. The CDR3 protein is CASSLVRRGDYGYTF. CDR3 bases: TGCGCCAGCAGCTTAGTACGACGGGGTGACTATGGCTACACCTTC.

The V call is TRBV27, the J call TRBJ2-1; 7 nucleotides align to TRBD2. CDR1 is MNHEY, CDR2 SMNVEV, per germline (reference sequence). V dropped 3 bases and J dropped 7; count of bases not matched to a gene: 3. CDR3 size: 13 residues. The CDR3 coding sequence is TGTGCCAGCAGTTTCAGGACTAGTAATGAGCAGTTCTTC. Amino acid sequence: CASSFRTSNEQFF.

This chain connects TRBV29-1 to TRBJ2-4, with 8 nucleotides matching TRBD1. V lost 6 bases to trimming and J lost 4 bases; unmatched junction nucleotides: 5. This CDR3 is 13 amino acids long. The germline gives CDR1 SQVTM, CDR2 ANQGSEA. The CDR3 DNA reads as TGCAGCGTGTTGGACAGGGCTAAAAACATTCAGTACTTC. Its translation: CSVLDRAKNIQYF.

Only a few counts were recorded for this clone. The chain carries TRBV5-1 and TRBJ1-6, with TRBD1 matching 9 bases. The CDR3 length is 14 residues. V trimming: 4 bases; J trimming: 7 bases; junction bases outside the gene matches: 3. The V gene's germline CDR1 is SGHRS and CDR2 YFSETQ. The CDR3 is CASSRDRANSPLHF. The CDR3 region has the DNA TGCGCCAGCAGCCGGGACAGGGCCAATTCACCCCTCCACTTT. The full variable domain, completed using reference TRBV5-1 and TRBJ1-6, is KAGVTQTPRYLIKTRGQQVTLSCSPISGHRSVSWYQQTPGQGLQFLFEYFSETQRNKGNFPGRFSGRQFSNSRSEMNVSTLELGDSALYLCASSRDRANSPLHFGNGTRLTVT.

This clone was seen a single time. For the CDR3, the DNA is TGCGCCAGCAGCTTGGTGGACAGCATCGAAGCTTTCTTT. Translation: CASSLVDSIEAFF. The rearrangement joins TRBV5-1 to TRBJ1-1, with a weak D call TRBD1 (6 bases). The CDR3 has 13 residues. V was trimmed by 0 bases and J by 8 bases, leaving 11 bases between them. In germline, CDR1 is SGHRS, CDR2 YFSETQ.

The chain links TRBV6-2 or TRBV6-3 to TRBJ1-5; tentatively, D is TRBD1 (6 bases). The V end was cut by 4 bases, the J end by 0 bases, with 25 bases between. Per the germline V gene, CDR1 is MNHEY and CDR2 is SVGEGT. The CDR3 sequence is 20 residues long. CDR3 bases: TGTGCCAGCAGTTTGTCATCGTACAGGGTCCGTGCTAATAGCAATCAGCCCCAGCATTTT. This codes for CASSLSSYRVRANSNQPQHF.

The rearrangement links TRBV11-2 to TRBJ1-1; possibly TRBD1 for D (6 bases). V lost 1 base, J lost 1 base, and 10 bases lay in between. The CDR3 is made up of 15 amino acids. CDR1 and CDR2 from the germline V gene are SGHAT and FQNNGV. The CDR3 region is CASSLGATGNTEAFF. For the CDR3, the DNA is TGTGCCAGCAGCTTAGGGGCGACAGGGAACACTGAAGCTTTCTTT.

The chain carries TRBV15 and TRBJ2-7; 11 bases line up with TRBD2. Trimming removed 5 bases from V and 2 bases from J; junction bases left unmatched: 14. The CDR3 spans 18 residues. Germline CDR1 is LNHNV and CDR2 is YYDKDF (reference sequence). The CDR3 region has the DNA TGTGCCACCAGCGGGCGGACTAGCGGGCATAGGGGAACCTACGAGCAGTACTTC. Protein: CATSGRTSGHRGTYEQYF.

The chain couples TRBV9 to TRBJ2-3, with D perhaps TRBD1 (5 bases). CDR3 size: 14 residues. Per germline, CDR1 SGDLS and CDR2 YYNGEE. The germline V and J ends were trimmed by 4 bases and 4 bases, with 13 bases remaining between them. This CDR3 is CASSPSLGADTQYF. The CDR3 region has the DNA TGTGCCAGCAGCCCATCCTTAGGGGCAGATACGCAGTATTTT.

The chain joins TRBV7-6 to TRBJ2-7; 14 nucleotides align to TRBD2. The V gene end was trimmed by 5 bases and the J gene end by 2 bases; junction bases not matched to a gene: 8. The germline gives CDR1 SGHVS, CDR2 FNYEAQ. There are 17 residues in the CDR3. The CDR3 loop is CASSLGTSGSKAYEQYF. CDR3 bases: TGTGCCAGCAGCCTCGGGACTAGCGGGAGTAAAGCCTACGAGCAGTACTTC.

In its sample, this clone was seen once. This chain joins TRBV4-2 and TRBJ2-7; 9 bases are a match to TRBD1. The CDR3 sequence is 14 residues long. J was trimmed by 2 bases and V by 3 bases; bases with no gene match: 2. Germline CDR1 and CDR2: LGHNA and YNFKEQ. In nucleotides, the CDR3 is TGTGCCAGCAGCCATGGACAGGGGACCTACGAGCAGTACTTC. Its translation is CASSHGQGTYEQYF.